This T cell receptor (beta chain) was retrieved from a study of vaccination and CD4 T cells after COVID-19. Points on this clonotype: Its cognate antigen is unknown.

Treatment denoted: roughly 11-day PBMC culture with coronavirus spike peptide pools or control peptides (ViraFEST assay). Gathered ahead of the COVID-19 pandemic (2011-2018) were the CD4+ T cells of the unexposed donor. Unmatched junction bases numbered 13, after V lost 7 bases and J lost 2 bases. The CDR3 has 16 residues. CDR1 is MDHEN, CDR2 SYDVKM, per germline. With the Oncomine TCR Beta short-read assay, DNA from cultured CD4+ T cells was sequenced. TCRdb reprocessed the PCR reads via MiXCR and lists one record per CDR3 protein. Here the sample spans some 7,800 distinct CDR3 sequences, around three fifths being singletons.

The clonotype originates from a human donor in good health. Specimen: CD4+ T cells from blood, cultured in vitro. The chain uses TRBV28 and TRBJ2-5; 7 nucleotides agree with TRBD2. CDR3 sequence (DNA): TGTGCCAGCACCCCCGGCGGGGGTCGGGGACAAGAGACCCAGTACTTC. Its translation: CASTPGGGRGQETQYF.